This TCR beta chain was identified in a study of shared clonotypes between healthy human individuals. Turning to this clone: Its antigen is not known.

All donors qualified as healthy HIV-negative adults and had experienced no recent acute infections or vaccinations. Notes on the study in general: What limited the represented genetic and exposure-history diversity was the small number of donors. Shared clonotypes across all four donors exceeded non-shared ones in generation probability.

Germline lookup yields CDR1 SGDLS and CDR2 YYNGEE. The CDR3 runs to 16 residues. V lost 3 bases and J 5 bases, leaving 18 bases between the germline ends. Genomic DNA belonging to each subset was distributed in equal measure over several immunoSEQ plates. Measured with immunoSEQ multiplex PCR; TCRdb has only the in-frame clones, and not every one. The sample holds some 1.1 million clones, about 72% seen once. The rearrangement joins TRBV9 to TRBJ2-1, with TRBD2 as a possible D gene (5 bases). The material sequenced was memory CD4+ T cells from PBMCs. Subset specified: CD45RA-negative fraction. The clonotype originates from a man aged 18 to 30 in good health. Some clones in this sample may be carry-over from other donors' samples. This CDR3 reads CASSGIRGPRDNEQFF. In nucleotides, the CDR3 is TGTGCCAGCAGCGGAATACGAGGGCCCCGCGACAATGAGCAGTTCTTC.